The present entry profiles one TCR beta chain with its context. The germline gives CDR1 SGHTA, CDR2 FQGNSA. This CDR3 region has 13 residues. The V end was cut by 5 bases, the J end by 5 bases, with 12 bases between. Sequencing used immunoSEQ multiplex PCR; TCRdb keeps in-frame clones, though not all of them. Here the sample spans some 120,000 clones, over 70% being singletons. The data were obtained in a study of blood T cell repertoires in COVID-19. Study context: Whether acute or convalescent, the COVID-19 samples came from the United States, Italy and Spain. Sources were T cells, B-cell-depleted T cells, or PBMCs; the material itself was cDNA or gDNA.

This clonotype originated in a man older than 75 with active or convalescent COVID-19. The chain links TRBV7-2 to TRBJ1-2; TRBD1 might be the D (6 bases). The sequenced sample consisted of peripheral blood. The CDR3 region has the DNA TGTGCCAGCAGCCTAGGGGGGACATATGGCTACACCTTC. Translated, it gives CASSLGGTYGYTF.